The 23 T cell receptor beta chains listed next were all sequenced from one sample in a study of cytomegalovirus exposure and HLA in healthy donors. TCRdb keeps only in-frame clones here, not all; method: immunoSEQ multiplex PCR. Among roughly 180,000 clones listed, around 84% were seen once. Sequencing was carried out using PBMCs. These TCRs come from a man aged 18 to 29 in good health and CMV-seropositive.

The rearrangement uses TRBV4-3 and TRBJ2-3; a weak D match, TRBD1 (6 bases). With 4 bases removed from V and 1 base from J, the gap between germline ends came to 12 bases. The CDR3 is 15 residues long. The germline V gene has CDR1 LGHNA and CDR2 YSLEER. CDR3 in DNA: TGCGCCAGCAGCCCGGGGACAACCCGCACAGATACGCAGTATTTT. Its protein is CASSPGTTRTDTQYF.

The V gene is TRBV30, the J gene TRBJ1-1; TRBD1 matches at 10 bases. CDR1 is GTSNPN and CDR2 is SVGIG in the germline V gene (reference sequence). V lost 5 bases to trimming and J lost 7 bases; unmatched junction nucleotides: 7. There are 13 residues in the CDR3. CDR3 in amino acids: CAWETGGSGEAFF. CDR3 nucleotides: TGTGCCTGGGAGACAGGGGGCAGTGGTGAAGCTTTCTTT.

CDR3 DNA: TGTGCCAGCTCACGAGGGGGGACTAGCGGGTCCTACGAGCAGTACTTC. This codes for CASSRGGTSGSYEQYF. The chain links TRBV18 to TRBJ2-7, with 12 bases that match TRBD2. The CDR3 consists of 16 residues. Germline CDR1 and CDR2: KGHSH and LQKENI. J was trimmed by 1 base and V by 4 bases; bases with no gene match: 5.

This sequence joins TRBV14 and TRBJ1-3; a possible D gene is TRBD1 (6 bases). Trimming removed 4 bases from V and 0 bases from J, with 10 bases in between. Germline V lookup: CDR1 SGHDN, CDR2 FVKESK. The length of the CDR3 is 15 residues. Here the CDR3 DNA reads TGTGCCAGCAGCCCGCGGACAGTCTCTGGAAACACCATATATTTT. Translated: CASSPRTVSGNTIYF.

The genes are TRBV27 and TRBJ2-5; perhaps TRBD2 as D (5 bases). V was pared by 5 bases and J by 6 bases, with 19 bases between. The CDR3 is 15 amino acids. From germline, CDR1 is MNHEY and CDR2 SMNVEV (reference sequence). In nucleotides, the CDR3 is TGTGCCAGCAGTCCGGGGTGGGCAAGTCAACAGACCCAGTACTTC. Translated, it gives CASSPGWASQQTQYF.

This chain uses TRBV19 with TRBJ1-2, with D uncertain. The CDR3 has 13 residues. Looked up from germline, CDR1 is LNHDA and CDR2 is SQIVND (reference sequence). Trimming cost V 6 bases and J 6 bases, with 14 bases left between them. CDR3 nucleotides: TGTGCCAGTAGACCACCGGCGGCCGATGGCTACACCTTC. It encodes CASRPPAADGYTF.

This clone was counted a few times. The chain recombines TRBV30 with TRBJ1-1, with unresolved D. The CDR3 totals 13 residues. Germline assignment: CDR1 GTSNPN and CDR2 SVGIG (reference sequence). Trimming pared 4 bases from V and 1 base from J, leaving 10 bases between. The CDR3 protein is CAWKRGSNTEAFF. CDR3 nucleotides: TGTGCCTGGAAGCGGGGTTCGAACACTGAAGCTTTCTTT.

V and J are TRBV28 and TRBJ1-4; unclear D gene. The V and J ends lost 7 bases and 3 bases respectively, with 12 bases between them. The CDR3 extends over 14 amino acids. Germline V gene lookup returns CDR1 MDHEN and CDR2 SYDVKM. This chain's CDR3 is CASNGGWANEKLFF. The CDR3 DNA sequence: TGTGCCAGCAATGGCGGGTGGGCTAATGAAAAACTGTTTTTT.

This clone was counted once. The CDR3 region has the DNA TGTGCCAGCTCACCAGTAACAGGGTCAGGTGAGCAGTACTTC. As protein: CASSPVTGSGEQYF. The chain employs TRBV18 and TRBJ2-7, with D maybe TRBD1 (6 bases). Per the germline V gene, CDR1 is KGHSH and CDR2 is LQKENI. Trimming shortened V by 2 bases and J by 7 bases, and 15 bases separated the two germline ends. The CDR3 is 14 amino acids. The full variable domain, completed using reference TRBV18 and TRBJ2-7, is NAGVMQNPRHLVRRRGQEARLRCSPMKGHSHVYWYRQLPEEGLKFMVYLQKENIIDESGMPKERFSAEFPKEGPSILRIQQVVRGDSAAYFCASSPVTGSGEQYFGPGTRLTVT.

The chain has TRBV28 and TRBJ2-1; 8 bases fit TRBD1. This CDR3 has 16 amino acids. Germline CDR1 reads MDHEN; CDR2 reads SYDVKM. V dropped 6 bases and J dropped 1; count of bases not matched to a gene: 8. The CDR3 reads CASRIDRGGSYNEQFF. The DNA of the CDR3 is TGTGCCAGCAGGATCGACAGGGGTGGATCCTACAATGAGCAGTTCTTC.

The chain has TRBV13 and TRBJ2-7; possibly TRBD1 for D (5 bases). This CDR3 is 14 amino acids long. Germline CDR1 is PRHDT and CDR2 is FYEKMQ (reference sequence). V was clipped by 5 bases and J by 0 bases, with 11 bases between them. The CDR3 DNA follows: TGTGCCAGCAGCCACAGAGGACACTCCTACGAGCAGTACTTC. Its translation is CASSHRGHSYEQYF.

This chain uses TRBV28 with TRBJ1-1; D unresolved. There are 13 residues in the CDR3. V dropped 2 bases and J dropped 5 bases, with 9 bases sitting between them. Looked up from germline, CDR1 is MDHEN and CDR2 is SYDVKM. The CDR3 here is CASSLGENTEAFF. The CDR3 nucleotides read TGTGCCAGCAGTTTAGGGGAGAATACTGAAGCTTTCTTT.

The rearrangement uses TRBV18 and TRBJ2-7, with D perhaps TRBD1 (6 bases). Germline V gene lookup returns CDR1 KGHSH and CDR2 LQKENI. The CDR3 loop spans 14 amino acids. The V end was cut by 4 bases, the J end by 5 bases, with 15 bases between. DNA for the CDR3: TGTGCCAGCTCACATTCACAGGGAAGCAACGAGCAGTACTTC. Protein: CASSHSQGSNEQYF.

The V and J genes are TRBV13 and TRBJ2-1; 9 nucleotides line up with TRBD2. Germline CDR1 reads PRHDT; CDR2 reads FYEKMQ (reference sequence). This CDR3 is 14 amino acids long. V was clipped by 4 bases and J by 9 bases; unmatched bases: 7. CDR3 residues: CASSSGLATAEQFF. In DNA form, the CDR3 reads TGTGCCAGCAGCTCGGGACTAGCCACCGCTGAGCAGTTCTTC. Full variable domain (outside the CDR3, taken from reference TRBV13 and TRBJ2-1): AAGVIQSPRHLIKEKRETATLKCYPIPRHDTVYWYQQGPGQDPQFLISFYEKMQSDKGSIPDRFSAQQFSDYHSELNMSSLELGDSALYFCASSSGLATAEQFFGPGTRLTVL.

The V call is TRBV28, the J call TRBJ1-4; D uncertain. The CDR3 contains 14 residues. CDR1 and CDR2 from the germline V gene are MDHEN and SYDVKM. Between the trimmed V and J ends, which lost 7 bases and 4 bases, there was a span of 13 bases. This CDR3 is CASTRLGVNEKLFF. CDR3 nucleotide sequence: TGTGCCAGCACCCGACTAGGCGTTAATGAAAAACTGTTTTTT.

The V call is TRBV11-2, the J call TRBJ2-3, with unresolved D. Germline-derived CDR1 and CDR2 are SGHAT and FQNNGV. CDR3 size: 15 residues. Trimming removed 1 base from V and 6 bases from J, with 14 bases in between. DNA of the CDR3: TGTGCCAGCAGCTTAGGATCCGTAGCAGTGGATACGCAGTATTTT. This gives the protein CASSLGSVAVDTQYF.

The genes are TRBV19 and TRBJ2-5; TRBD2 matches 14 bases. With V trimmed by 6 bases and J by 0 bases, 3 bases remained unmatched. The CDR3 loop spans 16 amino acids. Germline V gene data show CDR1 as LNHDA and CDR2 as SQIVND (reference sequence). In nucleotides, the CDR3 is TGTGCCAGTAGGGGGACTAGCGGGAGCCACCAAGAGACCCAGTACTTC. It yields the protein CASRGTSGSHQETQYF. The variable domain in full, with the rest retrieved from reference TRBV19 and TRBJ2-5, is DGGITQSPKYLFRKEGQNVTLSCEQNLNHDAMYWYRQDPGQGLRLIYYSQIVNDFQKGDIAEGYSVSREKKESFPLTVTSAQKNPTAFYLCASRGTSGSHQETQYFGPGTRLLVL.

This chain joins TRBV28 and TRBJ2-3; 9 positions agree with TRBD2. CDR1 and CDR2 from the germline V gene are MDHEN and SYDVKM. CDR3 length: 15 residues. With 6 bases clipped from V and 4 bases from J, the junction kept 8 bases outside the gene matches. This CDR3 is CASSPGLASSDTQYF. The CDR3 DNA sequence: TGTGCCAGCAGCCCAGGACTAGCGAGTTCAGATACGCAGTATTTT.

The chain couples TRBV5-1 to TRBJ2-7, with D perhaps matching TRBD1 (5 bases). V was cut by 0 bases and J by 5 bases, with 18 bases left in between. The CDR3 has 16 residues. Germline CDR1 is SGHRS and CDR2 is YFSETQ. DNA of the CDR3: TGCGCCAGCAGCTTGGGGGGCTCGGGTCTTTGGGACGAGCAGTACTTC. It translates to CASSLGGSGLWDEQYF. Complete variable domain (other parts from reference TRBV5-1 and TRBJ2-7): KAGVTQTPRYLIKTRGQQVTLSCSPISGHRSVSWYQQTPGQGLQFLFEYFSETQRNKGNFPGRFSGRQFSNSRSEMNVSTLELGDSALYLCASSLGGSGLWDEQYFGPGTRLTVT.

CDR3 residues: CASSDSSGGGGYTF. As DNA, the CDR3 is TGTGCCAGCAGTGACTCGAGTGGGGGCGGTGGCTACACCTTC. The chain links TRBV6-4 to TRBJ1-2; tentative D call: TRBD1 (6 bases). Trimming removed 0 bases at V and 7 bases at J, with 12 bases between. This CDR3 region has 14 residues. From germline, CDR1 is MRHNA and CDR2 SNTAGT.

CDR3 sequence reads: CASSARGNTIYF. Written as DNA, the CDR3 is TGTGCCAGCAGTGCGAGGGGAAACACCATATATTTT. J is TRBJ1-3 and V is TRBV6-1; no clear D. The V and J ends lost 4 bases and 4 bases respectively, with 5 bases between them. This CDR3 has 12 residues. Germline V gene sequence: CDR1 MNHNS, CDR2 SASEGT.

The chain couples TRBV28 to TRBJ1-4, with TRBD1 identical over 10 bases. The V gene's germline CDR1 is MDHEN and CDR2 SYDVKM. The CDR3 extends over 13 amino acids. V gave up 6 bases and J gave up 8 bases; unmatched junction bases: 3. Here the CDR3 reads CASRDRGGEKLFF. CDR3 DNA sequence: TGTGCCAGCAGGGACAGGGGGGGAGAAAAACTGTTTTTT.

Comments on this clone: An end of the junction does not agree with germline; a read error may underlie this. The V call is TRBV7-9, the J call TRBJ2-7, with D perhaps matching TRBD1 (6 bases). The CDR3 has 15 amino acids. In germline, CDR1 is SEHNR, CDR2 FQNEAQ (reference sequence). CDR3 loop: CASSQDRGQPYEQYF. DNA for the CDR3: TGCGCCAGCAGCCAAGATCGCGGACAGCCGTACGAGCAGTACTTC.